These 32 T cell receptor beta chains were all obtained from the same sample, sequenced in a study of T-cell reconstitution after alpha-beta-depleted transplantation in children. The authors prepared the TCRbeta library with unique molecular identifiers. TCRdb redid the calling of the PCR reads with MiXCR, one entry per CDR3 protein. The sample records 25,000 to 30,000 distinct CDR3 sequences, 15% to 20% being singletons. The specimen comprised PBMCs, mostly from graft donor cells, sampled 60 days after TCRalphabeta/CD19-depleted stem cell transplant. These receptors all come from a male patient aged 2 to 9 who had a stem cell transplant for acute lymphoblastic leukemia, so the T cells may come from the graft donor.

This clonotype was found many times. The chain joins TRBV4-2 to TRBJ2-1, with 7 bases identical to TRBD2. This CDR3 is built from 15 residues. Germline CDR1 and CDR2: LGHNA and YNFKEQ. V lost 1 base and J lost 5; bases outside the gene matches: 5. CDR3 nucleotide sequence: TGTGCCAGCAGCCAAGTTCGAACTAGCGACAATGAGCAGTTCTTC. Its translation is CASSQVRTSDNEQFF.

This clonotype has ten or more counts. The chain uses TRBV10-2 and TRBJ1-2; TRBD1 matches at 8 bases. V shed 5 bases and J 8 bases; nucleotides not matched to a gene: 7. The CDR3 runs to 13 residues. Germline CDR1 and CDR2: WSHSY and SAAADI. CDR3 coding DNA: TGCGCCAGCAGTCCAGGGGGCGTGAGGGGCTACACCTTC. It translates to CASSPGGVRGYTF.

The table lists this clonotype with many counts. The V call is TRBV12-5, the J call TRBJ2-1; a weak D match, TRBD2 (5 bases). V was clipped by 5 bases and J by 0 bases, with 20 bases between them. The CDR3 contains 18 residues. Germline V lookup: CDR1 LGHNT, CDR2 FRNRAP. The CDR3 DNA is TGTGCTAGTGGTACGATTCAGGTGGCGGGCAGCTCCTACAATGAGCAGTTCTTC. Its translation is CASGTIQVAGSSYNEQFF.

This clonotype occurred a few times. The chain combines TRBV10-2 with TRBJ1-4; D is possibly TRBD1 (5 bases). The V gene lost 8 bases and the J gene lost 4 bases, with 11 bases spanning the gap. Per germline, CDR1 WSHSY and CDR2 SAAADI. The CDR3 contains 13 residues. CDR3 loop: CASVRGYNEKLFF. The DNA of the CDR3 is TGCGCCAGCGTGAGGGGTTATAATGAAAAACTGTTTTTT.

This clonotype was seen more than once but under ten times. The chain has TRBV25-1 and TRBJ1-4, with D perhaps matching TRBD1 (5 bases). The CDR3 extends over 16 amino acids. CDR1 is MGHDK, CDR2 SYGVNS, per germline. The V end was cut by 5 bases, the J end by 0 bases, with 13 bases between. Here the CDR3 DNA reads TGTGCCAGCAGTCCTCGGGACCGTTCAACTAATGAAAAACTGTTTTTT. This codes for CASSPRDRSTNEKLFF.

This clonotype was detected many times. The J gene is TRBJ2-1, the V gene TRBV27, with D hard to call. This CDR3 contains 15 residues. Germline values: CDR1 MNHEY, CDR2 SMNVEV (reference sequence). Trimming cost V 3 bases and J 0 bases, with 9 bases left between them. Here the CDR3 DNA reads TGTGCCAGCAGTTTTTCTCGGAGCTCCTACAATGAGCAGTTCTTC. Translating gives CASSFSRSSYNEQFF.

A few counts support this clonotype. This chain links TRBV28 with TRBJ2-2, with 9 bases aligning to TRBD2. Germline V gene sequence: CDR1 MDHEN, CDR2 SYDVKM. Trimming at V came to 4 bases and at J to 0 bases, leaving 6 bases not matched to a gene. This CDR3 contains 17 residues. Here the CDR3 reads CASSSIAGEANTGELFF. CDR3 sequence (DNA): TGTGCCAGCAGTTCAATAGCGGGAGAGGCGAACACCGGGGAGCTGTTTTTT.

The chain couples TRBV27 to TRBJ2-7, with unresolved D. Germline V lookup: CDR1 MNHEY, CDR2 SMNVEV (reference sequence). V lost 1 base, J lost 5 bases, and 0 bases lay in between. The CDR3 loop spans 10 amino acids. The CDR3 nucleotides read TGTGCCAGCAGTTTATACGAGCAGTACTTC. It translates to CASSLYEQYF.

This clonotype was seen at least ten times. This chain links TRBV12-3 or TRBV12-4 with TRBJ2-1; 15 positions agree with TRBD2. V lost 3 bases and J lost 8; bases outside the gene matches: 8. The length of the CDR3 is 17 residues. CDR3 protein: CASSFPTGTSGRYEQFF. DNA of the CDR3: TGTGCCAGCAGTTTTCCGACCGGGACTAGCGGGAGGTATGAGCAGTTCTTC.

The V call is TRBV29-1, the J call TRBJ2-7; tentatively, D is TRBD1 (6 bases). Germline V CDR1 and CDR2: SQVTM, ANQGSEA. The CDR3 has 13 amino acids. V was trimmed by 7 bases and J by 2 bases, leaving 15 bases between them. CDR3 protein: CSALRTGTYEQYF. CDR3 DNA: TGCAGCGCCCTGAGAACAGGGACCTACGAGCAGTACTTC.

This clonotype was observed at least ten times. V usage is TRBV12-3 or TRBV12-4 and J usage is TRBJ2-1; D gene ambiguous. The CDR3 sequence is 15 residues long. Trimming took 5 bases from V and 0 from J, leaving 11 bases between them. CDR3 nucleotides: TGTGCCAGCAGTCGATCATTCGGCTCCTACAATGAGCAGTTCTTC. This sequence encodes CASSRSFGSYNEQFF.

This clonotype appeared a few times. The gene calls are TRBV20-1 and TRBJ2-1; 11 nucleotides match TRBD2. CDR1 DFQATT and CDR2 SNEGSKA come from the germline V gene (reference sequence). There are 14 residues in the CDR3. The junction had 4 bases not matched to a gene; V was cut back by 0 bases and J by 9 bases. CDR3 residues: CSARDSGGASEQFF. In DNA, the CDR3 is TGCAGTGCTAGAGATAGCGGGGGGGCCTCTGAGCAGTTCTTC.

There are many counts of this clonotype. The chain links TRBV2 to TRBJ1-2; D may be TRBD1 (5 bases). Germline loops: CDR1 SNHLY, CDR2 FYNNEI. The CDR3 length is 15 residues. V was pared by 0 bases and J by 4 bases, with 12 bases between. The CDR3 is CASSEALGGAYGYTF. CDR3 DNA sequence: TGTGCCAGCAGTGAAGCGCTTGGGGGAGCCTATGGCTACACCTTC.

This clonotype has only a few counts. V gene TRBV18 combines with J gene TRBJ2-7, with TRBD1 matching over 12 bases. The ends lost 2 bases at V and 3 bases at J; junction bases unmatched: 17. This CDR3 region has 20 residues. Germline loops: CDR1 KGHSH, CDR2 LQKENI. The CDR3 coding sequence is TGTGCCAGCTCACCATATCAGGGACAGGGGGCGCGAAACGGTTACTACGAGCAGTACTTC. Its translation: CASSPYQGQGARNGYYEQYF.

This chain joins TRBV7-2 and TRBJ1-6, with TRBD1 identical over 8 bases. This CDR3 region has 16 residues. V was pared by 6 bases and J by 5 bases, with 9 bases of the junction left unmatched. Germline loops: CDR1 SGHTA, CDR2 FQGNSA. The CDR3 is CASSSTQGGNNSPLHF. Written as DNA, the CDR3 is TGTGCCAGCAGTTCTACACAGGGGGGGAATAATTCACCCCTCCACTTT. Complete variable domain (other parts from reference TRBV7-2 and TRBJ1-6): GAGVSQSPSNKVTEKGKDVELRCDPISGHTALYWYRQSLGQGLEFLIYFQGNSAPDKSGLPSDRFSAERTGGSVSTLTIQRTQQEDSAVYLCASSSTQGGNNSPLHFGNGTRLTVT.

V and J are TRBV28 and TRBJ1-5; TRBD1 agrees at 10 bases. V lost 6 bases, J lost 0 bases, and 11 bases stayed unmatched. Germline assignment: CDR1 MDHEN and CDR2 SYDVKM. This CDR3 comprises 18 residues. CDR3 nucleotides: TGTGCCAGCAGCCTAACCGGGACAGGGGTCAGTAGCAATCAGCCCCAGCATTTT. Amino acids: CASSLTGTGVSSNQPQHF.

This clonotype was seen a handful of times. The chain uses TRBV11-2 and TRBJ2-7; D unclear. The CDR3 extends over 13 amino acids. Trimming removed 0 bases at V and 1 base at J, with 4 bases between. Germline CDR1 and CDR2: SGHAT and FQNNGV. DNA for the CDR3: TGTGCCAGCAGCTTAGATCCGTCCTACGAGCAGTACTTC. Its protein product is CASSLDPSYEQYF. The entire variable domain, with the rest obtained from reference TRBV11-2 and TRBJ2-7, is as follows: EAGVAQSPRYKIIEKRQSVAFWCNPISGHATLYWYQQILGQGPKLLIQFQNNGVVDDSQLPKDRFSAERLKGVDSTLKIQPAKLEDSAVYLCASSLDPSYEQYFGPGTRLTVT.

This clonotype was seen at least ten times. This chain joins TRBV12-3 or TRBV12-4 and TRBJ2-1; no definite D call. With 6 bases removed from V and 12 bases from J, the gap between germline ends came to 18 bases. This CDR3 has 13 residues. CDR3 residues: CASSHPPSRAQFF. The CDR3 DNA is TGTGCCAGCAGCCACCCCCCCTCGCGAGCGCAGTTCTTC.

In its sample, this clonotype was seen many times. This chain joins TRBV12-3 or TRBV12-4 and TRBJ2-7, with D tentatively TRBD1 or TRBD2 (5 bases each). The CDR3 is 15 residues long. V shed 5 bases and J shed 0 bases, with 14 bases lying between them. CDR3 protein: CASSPRDPSSYEQYF. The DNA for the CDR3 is TGTGCCAGCAGTCCAAGGGACCCTAGCTCCTACGAGCAGTACTTC.

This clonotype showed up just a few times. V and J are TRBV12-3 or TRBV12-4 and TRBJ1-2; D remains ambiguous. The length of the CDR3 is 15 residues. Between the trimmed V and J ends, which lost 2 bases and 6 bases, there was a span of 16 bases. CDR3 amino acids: CASSLYGIETDGYTF. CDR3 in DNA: TGTGCCAGCAGTTTATACGGGATAGAGACCGATGGCTACACCTTC.

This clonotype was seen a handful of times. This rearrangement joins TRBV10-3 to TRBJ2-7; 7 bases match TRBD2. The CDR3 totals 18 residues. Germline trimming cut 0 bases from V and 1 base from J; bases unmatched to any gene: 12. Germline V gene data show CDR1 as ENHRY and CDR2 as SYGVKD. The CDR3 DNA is TGTGCCATCAGTGAGTCCTCCGGGCCTCCGGGGGGATCCTACGAGCAGTACTTC. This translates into CAISESSGPPGGSYEQYF.

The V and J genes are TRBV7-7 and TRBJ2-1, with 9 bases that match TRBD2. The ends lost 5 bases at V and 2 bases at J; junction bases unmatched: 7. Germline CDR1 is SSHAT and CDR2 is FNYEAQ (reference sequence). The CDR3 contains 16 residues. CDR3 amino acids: CASSATSGSPYNEQFF. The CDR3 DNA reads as TGTGCCAGCAGCGCCACTAGCGGGTCTCCCTACAATGAGCAGTTCTTC. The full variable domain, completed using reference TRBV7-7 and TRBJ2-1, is GAGVSQSPRYKVTKRGQDVTLRCDPISSHATLYWYQQALGQGPEFLTYFNYEAQPDKSGLPSDRFSAERPEGSISTLTIQRTEQRDSAMYRCASSATSGSPYNEQFFGPGTRLTVL.

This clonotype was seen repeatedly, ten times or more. Here the CDR3 DNA reads TGCAGTGCTAGGGACTTACTCTACGAGCAGTACTTC. Translated: CSARDLLYEQYF. The V gene is TRBV20-1, the J gene TRBJ2-7, with D perhaps TRBD2 (5 bases). This CDR3 has 12 residues. The germline gives CDR1 DFQATT, CDR2 SNEGSKA (reference sequence). The germline V and J ends were trimmed by 3 bases and 3 bases, with 9 bases remaining between them.

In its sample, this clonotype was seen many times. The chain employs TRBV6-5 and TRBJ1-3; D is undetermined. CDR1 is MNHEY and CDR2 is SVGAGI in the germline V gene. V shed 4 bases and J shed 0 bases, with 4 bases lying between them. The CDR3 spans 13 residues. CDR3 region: CASSSNSGNTIYF. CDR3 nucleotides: TGTGCCAGCAGTTCGAACTCTGGAAACACCATATATTTT.

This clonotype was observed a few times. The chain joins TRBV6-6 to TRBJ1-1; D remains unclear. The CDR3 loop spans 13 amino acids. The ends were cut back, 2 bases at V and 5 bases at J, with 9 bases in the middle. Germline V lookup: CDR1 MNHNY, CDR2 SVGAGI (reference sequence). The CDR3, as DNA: TGTGCCAGCAGTTACGAAGTCGGGACTGAAGCTTTCTTT. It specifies CASSYEVGTEAFF.

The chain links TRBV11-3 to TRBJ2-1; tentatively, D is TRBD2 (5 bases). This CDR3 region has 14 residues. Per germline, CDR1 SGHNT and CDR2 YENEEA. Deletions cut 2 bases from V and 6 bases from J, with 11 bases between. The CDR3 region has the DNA TGTGCCAGCAGCTTAAATCGCGCGGGCAATGAGCAGTTCTTC. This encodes CASSLNRAGNEQFF.

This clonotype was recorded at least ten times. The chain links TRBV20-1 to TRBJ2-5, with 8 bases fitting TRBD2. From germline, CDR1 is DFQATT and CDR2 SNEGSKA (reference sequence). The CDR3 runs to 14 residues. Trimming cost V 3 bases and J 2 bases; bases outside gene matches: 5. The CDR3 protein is CSASGLALQETQYF. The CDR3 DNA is TGCAGTGCTAGCGGACTAGCTCTACAAGAGACCCAGTACTTC.

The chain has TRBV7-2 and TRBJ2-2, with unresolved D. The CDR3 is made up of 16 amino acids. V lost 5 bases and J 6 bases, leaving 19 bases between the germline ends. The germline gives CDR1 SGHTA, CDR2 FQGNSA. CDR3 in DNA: TGTGCCAGCAGCCCCCCTTCTGCTGGGTTCCCCGGGGAGCTGTTTTTT. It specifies CASSPPSAGFPGELFF.

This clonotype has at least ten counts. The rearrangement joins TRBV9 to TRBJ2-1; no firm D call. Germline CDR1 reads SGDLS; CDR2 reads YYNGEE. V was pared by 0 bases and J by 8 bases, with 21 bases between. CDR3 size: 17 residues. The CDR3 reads CASSVAPQGPSNDEQFF. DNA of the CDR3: TGTGCCAGCAGCGTAGCCCCCCAAGGGCCGAGCAATGATGAGCAGTTCTTC.

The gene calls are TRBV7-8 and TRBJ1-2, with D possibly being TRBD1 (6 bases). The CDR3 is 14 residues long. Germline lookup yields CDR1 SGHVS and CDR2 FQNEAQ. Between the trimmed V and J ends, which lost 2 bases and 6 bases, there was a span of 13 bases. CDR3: CASSLRGGGHGYTF. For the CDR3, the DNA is TGTGCCAGCAGCTTAAGAGGGGGGGGGCATGGCTACACCTTC.

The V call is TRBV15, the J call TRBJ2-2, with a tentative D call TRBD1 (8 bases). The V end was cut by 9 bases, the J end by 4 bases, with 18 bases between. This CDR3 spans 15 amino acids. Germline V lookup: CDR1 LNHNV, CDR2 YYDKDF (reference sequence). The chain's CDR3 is CATATGGVRTGELFF. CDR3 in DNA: TGTGCCACTGCTACAGGGGGGGTTCGCACCGGGGAGCTGTTTTTT.

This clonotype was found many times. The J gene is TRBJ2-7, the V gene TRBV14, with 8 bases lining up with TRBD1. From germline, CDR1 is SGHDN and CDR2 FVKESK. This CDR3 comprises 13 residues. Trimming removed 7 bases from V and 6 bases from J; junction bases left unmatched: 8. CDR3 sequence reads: CASMISGGIEQYF. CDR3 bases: TGTGCCAGCATGATCTCAGGGGGCATCGAGCAGTACTTC.